The sequence of this T cell receptor beta chain was determined in a study of T cells in Graves' hyperthyroidism and ophthalmopathy. The sample holds a few counts of this clonotype. RNA transcripts served as the template for amplifying TCR beta CDR3 regions. A set of HTBI primers served as the primers for a first-round RT-PCR of the TCR CDR3. From the multiplex PCR reads, TCRdb called clonotypes with MiXCR, one entry per CDR3 protein. The table has more than 350,000 distinct CDR3 sequences, about 16% seen once. Unmatched junction bases numbered 9, after V lost 4 bases and J lost 5 bases. Germline CDR1 SGHVS, CDR2 FNYEAQ. The length of the CDR3 is 16 residues.

Sequencing input: blood. The TCR sequence derives from a woman in her 30s with Graves' hyperthyroidism. The chain employs TRBV7-6 and TRBJ2-2, with 8 positions matching TRBD1. The CDR3 here is CASSSSDRAGTGELFF. As DNA, the CDR3 is TGTGCCAGCAGCTCGTCGGACAGGGCGGGGACCGGGGAGCTGTTTTTT.